The sample holds a few counts of the clone carrying this T cell receptor beta chain. This sample was included in a study of shared clonotypes between healthy human individuals. Running of the assay took place at deep level. Here immunoSEQ multiplex PCR was the method, and the copy in TCRdb shows in-frame clones only, minus some. The table records about 560,000 clones, around 81% of them present only once. Germline V CDR1 and CDR2: MDHEN, SYDVKM. V trimming: 6 bases; J trimming: 4 bases; junction bases outside the gene matches: 5. The CDR3 extends over 14 amino acids. Sequencing used PBMCs. The sequence derives from a woman between 35 and 50 years old in good health. Some clones in this sample may be carry-over from other donors' samples. This chain joins TRBV28 and TRBJ1-2; 10 bases are a match to TRBD1. CDR3 in DNA: TGTGCCAGCAGACAACGGACAGGGGGCTATGGCTACACCTTC. It specifies CASRQRTGGYGYTF.